The source of this T cell receptor delta chain is a study of gamma-delta T cells after stem cell transplantation. TCRdb fed the RT-PCR reads into CATT to redo clone calling. Among 2,100 or so delta-chain clones listed, approximately 32% were seen once. V shed 1 base and J 3 bases; nucleotides not matched to a gene: 12. Germline assignment: CDR1 TSWWSYY and CDR2 QGS. This CDR3 contains 18 residues. The chain employs TRDV1 and TRDJ1, with 9 bases lining up with TRDD3. This TCR came from a human donor. It is not recorded whose cells these are; they may come from a transplant donor. Sequences were obtained from gamma-delta T cells. The CDR3 DNA sequence: TGTGCTCTTGGGGAACAATCTCACAGGGGGATACTGCCCGATAAACTCATCTTT. Translation: CALGEQSHRGILPDKLIF.